These T cell receptor beta chains were read from a single sample in a study of shared clonotypes between healthy human individuals. Profiled with immunoSEQ multiplex PCR; TCRdb holds only in-frame clones, not every one. The repertoire holds around 2,000,000 clones, with roughly 94% as singletons. Sequencing was carried out using naive CD4+ T cells sorted from blood. These receptors were collected from a man aged 18 to 30 in good health. The CDR3 runs from the conserved cysteine through the conserved F or W. The order of the fields is D gene, clone size, V gene, J gene, CDR3 DNA, CDR3 protein. D genes are given only for firm matches. Only some rows state a clone size, as once, few, many or a class for expanded clones.

d_call: -
clone_size: -
v_call: TRBV7-2
j_call: TRBJ2-1
cdr3_nt: TGTGCCAGCAGCGTTACACAGAATGAGCAGTTCTTC
cdr3_aa: CASSVTQNEQFF

d_call: -
clone_size: -
v_call: TRBV2
j_call: TRBJ1-1
cdr3_nt: TGTGCCAGCAGTGGAAATTCTCGTACCGCTGAAGCTTTCTTT
cdr3_aa: CASSGNSRTAEAFF

d_call: -
clone_size: -
v_call: TRBV15
j_call: TRBJ2-5
cdr3_nt: TGTGCCACCAGCAGAGATTTTCAAGAGACCCAGTACTTC
cdr3_aa: CATSRDFQETQYF

d_call: -
clone_size: -
v_call: TRBV19
j_call: TRBJ1-2
cdr3_nt: TGTGCCAGTAATAGTAGGGAGGTACACCATGGCTACACCTTC
cdr3_aa: CASNSREVHHGYTF

d_call: TRBD1
clone_size: -
v_call: TRBV2
j_call: TRBJ2-2
cdr3_nt: TGTGCCAGCATGGGGACAGATGTATTTGGGAATAACACCGGGGAGCTGTTTTTT
cdr3_aa: CASMGTDVFGNNTGELFF

d_call: -
clone_size: once
v_call: TRBV11-3
j_call: TRBJ2-2
cdr3_nt: TGTGCCAGCGGACGGGGGACCGGGGAGCTGTTTTTT
cdr3_aa: CASGRGTGELFF

d_call: -
clone_size: -
v_call: TRBV6-5
j_call: TRBJ2-1
cdr3_nt: TGTGCCAGCAGTCCCTCGGGGACGGCTTACAATGAGCAGTTCTTC
cdr3_aa: CASSPSGTAYNEQFF

d_call: -
clone_size: -
v_call: TRBV10-3
j_call: TRBJ2-1
cdr3_nt: TGTGCCATCAGTGATCCGGGAGCTTACAATGAGCAGTTCTTC
cdr3_aa: CAISDPGAYNEQFF

d_call: TRBD2
clone_size: -
v_call: TRBV29-1
j_call: TRBJ2-2
cdr3_nt: TGCAGCGTTGAAGTAGAGACTAGCGGCAGGGAGCTGTTTTTT
cdr3_aa: CSVEVETSGRELFF

d_call: -
clone_size: -
v_call: TRBV5-1
j_call: TRBJ1-2
cdr3_nt: TGCGCCAGCAGCTTGGCAACCGGGAGCTATGGCTACACCTTC
cdr3_aa: CASSLATGSYGYTF

d_call: TRBD2
clone_size: -
v_call: TRBV2
j_call: TRBJ2-2
cdr3_nt: TGTGCCAGCAGTCCTTCGGCTGGGAGGGGTACCGGGGAGCTGTTTTTT
cdr3_aa: CASSPSAGRGTGELFF

d_call: -
clone_size: -
v_call: TRBV28
j_call: TRBJ1-1
cdr3_nt: TGTGCCAGCAGTTTACAGACTGAAGCTTTCTTT
cdr3_aa: CASSLQTEAFF

d_call: TRBD1
clone_size: -
v_call: TRBV10-3
j_call: TRBJ1-2
cdr3_nt: TGTGCCATCAGTGAGGAGACAGGGTTTGGCTACACCTTC
cdr3_aa: CAISEETGFGYTF

d_call: TRBD1
clone_size: -
v_call: TRBV25-1
j_call: TRBJ1-1
cdr3_nt: TGTGCCAGCAGTTTGACAGGGGGCACTGAAGCTTTCTTT
cdr3_aa: CASSLTGGTEAFF

d_call: -
clone_size: once
v_call: TRBV11-2
j_call: TRBJ2-2
cdr3_nt: TGTGCCAGCAGCTCCACAGGACCCACCGGGGAGCTGTTTTTT
cdr3_aa: CASSSTGPTGELFF

d_call: -
clone_size: -
v_call: TRBV7-9
j_call: TRBJ1-1
cdr3_nt: TGTGCCAGCAGCTTAGAAGGGGCAGGGCTTGGGACCACTGAAGCTTTCTTT
cdr3_aa: CASSLEGAGLGTTEAFF

d_call: -
clone_size: -
v_call: TRBV11-2
j_call: TRBJ2-2
cdr3_nt: TGTGCCAGCAGCCAAGGGACCGGGGAGCTGTTTTTT
cdr3_aa: CASSQGTGELFF

d_call: -
clone_size: -
v_call: TRBV10-3
j_call: TRBJ1-5
cdr3_nt: TGTGCCATCAGTGAAGAGGGTACAGGGAGGAGGGGCAATCAGCCCCAGCATTTT
cdr3_aa: CAISEEGTGRRGNQPQHF

d_call: -
clone_size: once
v_call: TRBV10-3
j_call: TRBJ2-5
cdr3_nt: TGTGCCATCAGTCGGACCGATCTGACCCAAGAGACCCAGTACTTC
cdr3_aa: CAISRTDLTQETQYF

d_call: TRBD1
clone_size: -
v_call: TRBV18
j_call: TRBJ1-4
cdr3_nt: TGTGCCAGCTCACCCGACAGGGGGCAGGCTGAAAAACTGTTTTTT
cdr3_aa: CASSPDRGQAEKLFF

d_call: -
clone_size: -
v_call: TRBV5-1
j_call: TRBJ2-7
cdr3_nt: TGCGCCAGCAGACCTCTGGGAGGCCCAGTGGGCTACGAGCAGTACTTC
cdr3_aa: CASRPLGGPVGYEQYF

d_call: -
clone_size: -
v_call: TRBV18
j_call: TRBJ2-3
cdr3_nt: TGTGCCAGCTCACCACCGGGGCCCACAGATACGCAGTATTTT
cdr3_aa: CASSPPGPTDTQYF

d_call: -
clone_size: -
v_call: TRBV6-6
j_call: TRBJ1-5
cdr3_nt: TGTGCCAGCGAGGCGGCAAGCAATCAGCCCCAGCATTTT
cdr3_aa: CASEAASNQPQHF

d_call: TRBD1
clone_size: -
v_call: TRBV28
j_call: TRBJ1-5
cdr3_nt: TGTGCCAGCAGCCAAGGGGGCGATGGCAATCAGCCCCAGCATTTT
cdr3_aa: CASSQGGDGNQPQHF

d_call: -
clone_size: -
v_call: TRBV11-2
j_call: TRBJ2-5
cdr3_nt: TGTGCCAGCAGCATAAGAAAAGAGACCCAGTACTTC
cdr3_aa: CASSIRKETQYF

d_call: TRBD1
clone_size: -
v_call: TRBV28
j_call: TRBJ1-5
cdr3_nt: TGTGCCAGCAGTTTGGCAGGGGGGTATCAGCCCCAGCATTTT
cdr3_aa: CASSLAGGYQPQHF

d_call: TRBD1
clone_size: -
v_call: TRBV12-5
j_call: TRBJ2-4
cdr3_nt: TGTGCTAGTGGTTTGGAGTCGAAGGGACAGCTAGCCAAAAACATTCAGTACTTC
cdr3_aa: CASGLESKGQLAKNIQYF

d_call: TRBD1
clone_size: -
v_call: TRBV11-3
j_call: TRBJ1-1
cdr3_nt: TGTGCCAGCAGCCCCGGACAGGGGGCGACTGAAGCTTTCTTT
cdr3_aa: CASSPGQGATEAFF

d_call: TRBD1
clone_size: -
v_call: TRBV6-1
j_call: TRBJ1-4
cdr3_nt: TGTGCCAGCAGTAACCGGGACAGGGATGAAAAACTGTTTTTT
cdr3_aa: CASSNRDRDEKLFF

d_call: -
clone_size: -
v_call: TRBV6-5
j_call: TRBJ2-7
cdr3_nt: TGTGCCAGCAGTAAGGGGAGCTCCTACGAGCAGTACTTC
cdr3_aa: CASSKGSSYEQYF

d_call: -
clone_size: once
v_call: TRBV6-4
j_call: TRBJ1-2
cdr3_nt: TGTGCCAGCAGTGAAGACATGGGGTTAAGTGGCTACACCTTC
cdr3_aa: CASSEDMGLSGYTF

d_call: -
clone_size: once
v_call: TRBV5-1
j_call: TRBJ2-7
cdr3_nt: TGCGCCAGCAGCTTGGTCCTACAGAGCTCCTACGAGCAGTACTTC
cdr3_aa: CASSLVLQSSYEQYF

d_call: TRBD2
clone_size: once
v_call: TRBV5-1
j_call: TRBJ2-2
cdr3_nt: TGCGCCAGCAGCTTTCTCGCGGGAGGAGCCGGGGAGCTGTTTTTT
cdr3_aa: CASSFLAGGAGELFF

d_call: -
clone_size: -
v_call: TRBV5-1
j_call: TRBJ1-2
cdr3_nt: TGCGCCAGCAGCTTGGTTTGGGGGCTAGGCTACACCTTC
cdr3_aa: CASSLVWGLGYTF

d_call: -
clone_size: few
v_call: TRBV6-1
j_call: TRBJ2-1
cdr3_nt: TGTGCCAGCAGATTTATGGGGGATGAGCAGTTCTTC
cdr3_aa: CASRFMGDEQFF

d_call: -
clone_size: -
v_call: TRBV28
j_call: TRBJ2-3
cdr3_nt: TGTGCCAGCAGCCCTGACAGTGAAGATACGCAGTATTTT
cdr3_aa: CASSPDSEDTQYF

d_call: -
clone_size: -
v_call: TRBV12-5
j_call: TRBJ1-5
cdr3_nt: TGTGCTAGTGCCGTCGGGGTATTCGGCAATCAGCCCCAGCATTTT
cdr3_aa: CASAVGVFGNQPQHF

d_call: -
clone_size: -
v_call: TRBV4-1
j_call: TRBJ2-2
cdr3_nt: TGCGCCAGCAGCCGGGACTTGGATGGGGGGCTGTTTTTT
cdr3_aa: CASSRDLDGGLFF

d_call: -
clone_size: -
v_call: TRBV5-1
j_call: TRBJ2-5
cdr3_nt: TGCGCCAGAGGTGGGGCGCAAGAGACCCAGTACTTC
cdr3_aa: CARGGAQETQYF

d_call: -
clone_size: -
v_call: TRBV7-2
j_call: TRBJ2-7
cdr3_nt: TGTGCCAGCAGCCCAGGGCGATACGAGCAGTACTTC
cdr3_aa: CASSPGRYEQYF

d_call: TRBD1
clone_size: -
v_call: TRBV11-2
j_call: TRBJ2-7
cdr3_nt: TGTGCCAGCACTCTGGGACAGGGGGGCTCCTACGAGCAGTACTTC
cdr3_aa: CASTLGQGGSYEQYF

d_call: -
clone_size: -
v_call: TRBV19
j_call: TRBJ2-1
cdr3_nt: TGTGCCAGTAGTAGTACTCTTGCCGAGCAGTTCTTC
cdr3_aa: CASSSTLAEQFF

d_call: -
clone_size: -
v_call: TRBV6-1
j_call: TRBJ1-5
cdr3_nt: TGTGCCAGCGAGCAACGGGAGGGGACCGGGCCCCAGCATTTT
cdr3_aa: CASEQREGTGPQHF

d_call: -
clone_size: -
v_call: TRBV7-7
j_call: TRBJ2-5
cdr3_nt: TGTGCTAGCAGCTTAGGGCGGCTCCAAGAGACCCAGTACTTC
cdr3_aa: CASSLGRLQETQYF

d_call: -
clone_size: -
v_call: TRBV30
j_call: TRBJ1-4
cdr3_nt: TGTGCCTGGAGTTCAGAGATTAATGAAAAACTGTTTTTT
cdr3_aa: CAWSSEINEKLFF

d_call: TRBD1
clone_size: once
v_call: TRBV29-1
j_call: TRBJ2-7
cdr3_nt: TGCAGCGGCAAATTGGGGACAGGGGGCGGCGAGCAGTACTTC
cdr3_aa: CSGKLGTGGGEQYF

d_call: TRBD1
clone_size: -
v_call: TRBV6-1
j_call: TRBJ2-7
cdr3_nt: TGTGCCAGCCCCAGGGGGCAGGGGAACAACTACGAGCAGTACTTC
cdr3_aa: CASPRGQGNNYEQYF

d_call: -
clone_size: -
v_call: TRBV6-6
j_call: TRBJ1-5
cdr3_nt: TGTGCCAGCAGTTACTCGATAGACAGAGATGATCAGCCCCAGCATTTT
cdr3_aa: CASSYSIDRDDQPQHF

d_call: TRBD2
clone_size: -
v_call: TRBV18
j_call: TRBJ2-1
cdr3_nt: TGTGCCAGCTCACCGACTAGCGGCTCCCAGGATGAGCAGTTCTTC
cdr3_aa: CASSPTSGSQDEQFF

d_call: TRBD2
clone_size: -
v_call: TRBV10-3
j_call: TRBJ2-2
cdr3_nt: TGTGCCATCAGTGGGGATCTGCGGGAGGCGAACACCGGGGAGCTGTTTTTT
cdr3_aa: CAISGDLREANTGELFF

d_call: TRBD1
clone_size: -
v_call: TRBV10-2
j_call: TRBJ1-5
cdr3_nt: TGCGCCAGCAGGGGGGGACAGGGACGAGGCAATCAGCCCCAGCATTTT
cdr3_aa: CASRGGQGRGNQPQHF

d_call: -
clone_size: once
v_call: TRBV7-2
j_call: TRBJ2-1
cdr3_nt: TGTGCCAGCAGCTTAGCAGCTGAGCAGTTCTTC
cdr3_aa: CASSLAAEQFF